The 19 T cell receptor beta chains in this list originate from one sample, sequenced in a study of blood T cell repertoires in COVID-19. The assay was immunoSEQ multiplex PCR, and TCRdb's table has in-frame clones only and misses some. The repertoire holds 68,000 or so clones, roughly nine tenths seen once, with roughly 7.6% in the top ten. What was sequenced was peripheral blood. These receptors all come from a man aged 45-65 years with active COVID-19.

The gene calls are TRBV29-1 and TRBJ1-2, with D perhaps matching TRBD1 (5 bases). The ends were cut back, 2 bases at V and 1 base at J, with 17 bases in the middle. The CDR3 runs to 16 residues. Germline CDR1 and CDR2: SQVTM and ANQGSEA. The CDR3 region is CSVEIPGGGLNYGYTF. DNA for the CDR3: TGCAGCGTTGAAATACCTGGGGGGGGACTTAACTATGGCTACACCTTC.

The rearrangement links TRBV9 to TRBJ2-3; TRBD1 aligns across 11 bases. The CDR3 covers 15 residues. The ends lost 3 bases at V and 6 bases at J; junction bases unmatched: 6. Germline-derived CDR1 and CDR2 are SGDLS and YYNGEE. The CDR3 here is CASSGTGGAGDTQYF. The CDR3 DNA reads as TGTGCCAGCAGCGGGACAGGGGGCGCGGGGGATACGCAGTATTTT.

V is TRBV6-5 and J is TRBJ1-6, with 9 bases aligning to TRBD1. The germline V gene encodes CDR1 MNHEY and CDR2 SVGAGI. After removal of 0 bases from V and 14 bases from J, the junction contained 11 bases not matched to a gene. The CDR3 totals 16 residues. The CDR3: CASSYSQQGASGTLHF. Here the CDR3 DNA reads TGTGCCAGCAGTTACTCTCAACAGGGGGCATCTGGAACCCTCCACTTT.

The chain links TRBV3-1 (or the pseudogene TRBV3-2) to TRBJ2-1, with TRBD2 identical over 8 bases. The CDR3 is made up of 15 amino acids. V lost 0 bases and J lost 12; bases outside the gene matches: 10. Germline values: CDR1 LGHDT, CDR2 YNNKEL (reference sequence). The CDR3 DNA follows: TGTGCCAGCAGCCAAGAGGGGCAGCGGGAGCGGTGGCAGTTCTTC. Its translation: CASSQEGQRERWQFF.

This clone was observed a handful of times. The CDR3 reads CAWNVGGTQPQHF. The CDR3 DNA is TGTGCCTGGAACGTGGGGGGAACTCAGCCCCAGCATTTT. This chain connects TRBV30 to TRBJ1-5; D perhaps matches TRBD1 (5 bases). This CDR3 spans 13 amino acids. V was pared by 4 bases and J by 6 bases, with 13 bases between. The germline V gene has CDR1 GTSNPN and CDR2 SVGIG (reference sequence).

This chain links TRBV11-2 with TRBJ1-1; TRBD1 aligns across 7 bases. CDR1 SGHAT and CDR2 FQNNGV come from the germline V gene. Trimming took 1 base from V and 5 from J; bases not matched to a gene: 7. The CDR3 contains 15 residues. CDR3 coding DNA: TGTGCCAGCAGCTTAGGTTCTTACAGGGGAACTGAAGCTTTCTTT. It is translated as CASSLGSYRGTEAFF.

V gene TRBV19 combines with J gene TRBJ1-1; 8 nucleotides match TRBD1. After removal of 6 bases from V and 6 bases from J, the junction contained 12 bases not matched to a gene. The CDR3 totals 15 residues. Germline-derived CDR1 and CDR2 are LNHDA and SQIVND (reference sequence). CDR3 region: CASRTMRADRAEAFF. The DNA for the CDR3 is TGTGCCAGTAGGACCATGAGGGCGGACAGGGCTGAAGCTTTCTTT.

This rearrangement joins TRBV30 to TRBJ2-7; 7 bases are a match to TRBD2. Looked up from germline, CDR1 is GTSNPN and CDR2 is SVGIG (reference sequence). The length of the CDR3 is 14 residues. The J segment lost 7 bases and the V segment lost 0 bases, leaving 9 bases of the junction unmatched. This chain's CDR3 is CAWSVGGYPQEQYF. DNA for the CDR3: TGTGCCTGGAGTGTCGGGGGGTACCCGCAGGAGCAGTACTTC.

V gene TRBV7-9 combines with J gene TRBJ2-7, with no clear D. Trimming stripped 3 bases from V and 6 bases from J, with 6 bases between. The CDR3 loop spans 11 amino acids. From germline, CDR1 is SEHNR and CDR2 FQNEAQ (reference sequence). The CDR3 DNA reads as TGTGCCAGCAGCTTTCTTCTCGAGCAGTACTTC. It is translated as CASSFLLEQYF.

V and J are TRBV7-9 and TRBJ2-5, with 7 bases that match TRBD1. This CDR3 comprises 13 residues. The germline gives CDR1 SEHNR, CDR2 FQNEAQ (reference sequence). Trimming took 5 bases from V and 7 from J; bases not matched to a gene: 7. The CDR3 bases are TGTGCCAGCAGCGAACAGGGGAAGGGGACCCAGTACTTC. Its protein is CASSEQGKGTQYF.

The chain couples TRBV5-1 to TRBJ2-5; 7 bases line up with TRBD2. The germline gives CDR1 SGHRS, CDR2 YFSETQ. V was clipped by 4 bases and J by 2 bases; unmatched bases: 8. The CDR3 length is 15 residues. The CDR3 is CASSASPSGQETQYF. The CDR3 region has the DNA TGCGCCAGCAGCGCCTCCCCTAGCGGACAAGAGACCCAGTACTTC.

The chain uses TRBV18 and TRBJ1-2; tentative D call: TRBD1 (6 bases). The V end lost 5 bases, the J end lost 8 bases, and 18 bases lay between the germline ends. Per germline, CDR1 KGHSH and CDR2 LQKENI. The CDR3 is made up of 14 amino acids. The CDR3 coding sequence is TGTGCCAGCTCAACCCCTGGGACATTCTGGGGCTACACCTTC. This translates into CASSTPGTFWGYTF.

The chain is built from TRBV7-2 and TRBJ2-1; 15 nucleotides line up with TRBD2. The germline CDR1 and CDR2 sequences are SGHTA and FQGNSA. V lost 2 bases and J lost 6; bases outside the gene matches: 8. The CDR3 spans 18 residues. CDR3: CASSLLGLAGGWSNEQFF. The CDR3 nucleotides read TGTGCCAGCAGCTTACTCGGACTAGCGGGGGGGTGGTCCAATGAGCAGTTCTTC.

This sequence joins TRBV2 and TRBJ1-3; D is unresolved. CDR3 length: 17 residues. Trimming took 0 bases from V and 4 from J, leaving 16 bases between them. Germline-derived CDR1 and CDR2 are SNHLY and FYNNEI. CDR3 in DNA: TGTGCCAGCAGTGAAGCGCTTCGACTTGTTCGGGGAAACACCATATATTTT. It yields the protein CASSEALRLVRGNTIYF.

The chain links TRBV9 to TRBJ1-6; the D is unclear. Germline CDR1 and CDR2: SGDLS and YYNGEE. The CDR3 covers 14 residues. Trimming took 0 bases from V and 8 from J, leaving 9 bases between them. CDR3 region: CASSVDVTDSPLHF. The CDR3 DNA sequence: TGTGCCAGCAGCGTAGATGTCACAGATTCACCCCTCCACTTT.

The CDR3 region has the DNA TGTGCCTGGAGTCATCAGACAGGGACGAATGAAAAACTGTTTTTT. It translates to CAWSHQTGTNEKLFF. The chain couples TRBV30 to TRBJ1-4; 7 bases line up with TRBD1. The junction had 8 bases not matched to a gene; V was cut back by 2 bases and J by 5 bases. CDR3 length: 15 amino acids. Germline CDR1 reads GTSNPN; CDR2 reads SVGIG (reference sequence).

This rearrangement joins TRBV6-5 to TRBJ2-1; 7 bases line up with TRBD1. Per germline, CDR1 MNHEY and CDR2 SVGAGI. This CDR3 contains 15 residues. With V trimmed by 5 bases and J by 7 bases, 11 bases remained unmatched. The CDR3 coding sequence is TGTGCCAGCAGTAACAGGGACAGATTGTGGAATGAGCAGTTCTTC. Residues: CASSNRDRLWNEQFF.

This chain uses TRBV4-3 with TRBJ1-2; TRBD1 matches 9 bases. Germline lookup yields CDR1 LGHNA and CDR2 YSLEER. Trimming removed 0 bases from V and 2 bases from J; junction bases left unmatched: 4. This CDR3 spans 16 amino acids. The CDR3 DNA sequence: TGCGCCAGCAGCCAAGATACAGGGGGCGCGAACTATGGCTACACCTTC. Translating it yields CASSQDTGGANYGYTF.

This chain links TRBV5-4 with TRBJ1-2, with D possibly matching TRBD1 (5 bases). Trimming stripped 0 bases from V and 4 bases from J, with 13 bases between. Per germline, CDR1 SGHNT and CDR2 YYREEE (reference sequence). CDR3 length: 15 amino acids. DNA for the CDR3: TGTGCCAGCAGCTTGGAGACGGGGGGGACCTATGGCTACACCTTC. Protein product: CASSLETGGTYGYTF.